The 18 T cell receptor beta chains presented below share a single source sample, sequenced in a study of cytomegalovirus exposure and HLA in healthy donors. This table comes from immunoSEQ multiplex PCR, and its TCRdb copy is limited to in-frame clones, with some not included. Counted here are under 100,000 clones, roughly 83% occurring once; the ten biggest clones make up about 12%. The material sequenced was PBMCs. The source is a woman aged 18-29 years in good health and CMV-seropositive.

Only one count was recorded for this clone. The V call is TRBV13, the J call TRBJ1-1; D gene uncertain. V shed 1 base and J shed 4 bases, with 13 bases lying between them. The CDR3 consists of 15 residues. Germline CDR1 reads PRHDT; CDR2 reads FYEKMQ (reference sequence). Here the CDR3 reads CASSLDATAATEAFF. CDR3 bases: TGTGCCAGCAGCTTAGACGCGACTGCAGCCACTGAAGCTTTCTTT.

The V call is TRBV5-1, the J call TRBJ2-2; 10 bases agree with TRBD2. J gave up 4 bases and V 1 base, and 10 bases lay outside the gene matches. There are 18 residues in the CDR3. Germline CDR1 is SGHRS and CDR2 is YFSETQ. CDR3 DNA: TGCGCCAGCAGCTTGTATTCAGCGGGGGGGCAGACCACCGGGGAGCTGTTTTTT. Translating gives CASSLYSAGGQTTGELFF.

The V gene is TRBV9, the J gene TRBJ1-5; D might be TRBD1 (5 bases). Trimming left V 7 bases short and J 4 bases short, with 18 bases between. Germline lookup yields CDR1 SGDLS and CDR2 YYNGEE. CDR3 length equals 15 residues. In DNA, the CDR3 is TGTGCCAGCGGGGGAGGCAAGGGGCTGAATCAGCCCCAGCATTTT. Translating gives CASGGGKGLNQPQHF.

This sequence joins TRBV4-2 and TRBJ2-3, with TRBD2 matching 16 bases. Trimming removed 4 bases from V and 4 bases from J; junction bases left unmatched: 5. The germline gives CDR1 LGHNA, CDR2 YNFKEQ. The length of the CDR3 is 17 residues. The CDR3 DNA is TGTGCCAGCAGCCCCCTGGGACTAGCGGGGGGGTCAGATACGCAGTATTTT. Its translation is CASSPLGLAGGSDTQYF.

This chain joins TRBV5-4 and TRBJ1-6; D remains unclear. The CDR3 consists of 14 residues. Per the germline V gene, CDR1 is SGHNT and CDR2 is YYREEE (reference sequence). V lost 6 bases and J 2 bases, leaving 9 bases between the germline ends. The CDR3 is CASTPGAYNSPLHF. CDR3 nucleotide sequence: TGTGCCAGCACCCCCGGGGCCTATAATTCACCCCTCCACTTT. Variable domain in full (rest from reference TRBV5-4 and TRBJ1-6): ETGVTQSPTHLIKTRGQQVTLRCSSQSGHNTVSWYQQALGQGPQFIFQYYREEENGRGNFPPRFSGLQFPNYSSELNVNALELDDSALYLCASTPGAYNSPLHFGNGTRLTVT.

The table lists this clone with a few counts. CDR3 residues: CASSRRGGYGYTF. For the CDR3, the DNA is TGTGCCAGCAGCCGTCGGGGAGGATATGGCTACACCTTC. The chain uses TRBV14 and TRBJ1-2, with D hard to call. V was trimmed by 4 bases and J by 5 bases, leaving 11 bases between them. The CDR3 runs to 13 residues. Germline-derived CDR1 and CDR2 are SGHDN and FVKESK.

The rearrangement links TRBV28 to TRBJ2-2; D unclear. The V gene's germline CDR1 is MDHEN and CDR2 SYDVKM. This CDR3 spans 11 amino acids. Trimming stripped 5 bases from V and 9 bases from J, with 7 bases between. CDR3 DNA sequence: TGTGCCAGCAGTCAAAACTGGGAGCTGTTTTTT. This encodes CASSQNWELFF.

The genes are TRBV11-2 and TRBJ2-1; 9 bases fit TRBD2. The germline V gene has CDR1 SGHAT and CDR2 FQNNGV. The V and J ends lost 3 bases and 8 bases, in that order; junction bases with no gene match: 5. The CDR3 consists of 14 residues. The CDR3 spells CASSFGTSFHEQFF. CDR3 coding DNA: TGTGCCAGCAGCTTCGGGACTAGCTTCCATGAGCAGTTCTTC.

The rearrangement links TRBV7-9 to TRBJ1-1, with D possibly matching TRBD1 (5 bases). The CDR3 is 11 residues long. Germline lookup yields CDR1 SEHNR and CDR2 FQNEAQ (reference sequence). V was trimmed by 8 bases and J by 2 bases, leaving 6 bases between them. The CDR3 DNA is TGTGCCAGCGACAGAAACACTGAAGCTTTCTTT. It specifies CASDRNTEAFF.

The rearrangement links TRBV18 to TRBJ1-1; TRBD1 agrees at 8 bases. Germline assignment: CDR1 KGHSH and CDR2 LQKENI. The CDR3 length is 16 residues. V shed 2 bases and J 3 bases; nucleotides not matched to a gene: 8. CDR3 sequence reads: CASSPGQGSADTEAFF. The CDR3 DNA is TGTGCCAGCTCACCAGGACAGGGTTCGGCGGACACTGAAGCTTTCTTT. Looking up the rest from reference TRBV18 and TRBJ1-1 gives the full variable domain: NAGVMQNPRHLVRRRGQEARLRCSPMKGHSHVYWYRQLPEEGLKFMVYLQKENIIDESGMPKERFSAEFPKEGPSILRIQQVVRGDSAAYFCASSPGQGSADTEAFFGQGTRLTVV.

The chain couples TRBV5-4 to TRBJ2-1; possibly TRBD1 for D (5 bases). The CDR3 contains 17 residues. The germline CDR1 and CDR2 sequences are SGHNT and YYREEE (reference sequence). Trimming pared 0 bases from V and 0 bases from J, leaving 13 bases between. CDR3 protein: CASSLDQGPSSYNEQFF. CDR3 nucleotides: TGTGCCAGCAGCTTGGATCAGGGCCCGAGCTCCTACAATGAGCAGTTCTTC.

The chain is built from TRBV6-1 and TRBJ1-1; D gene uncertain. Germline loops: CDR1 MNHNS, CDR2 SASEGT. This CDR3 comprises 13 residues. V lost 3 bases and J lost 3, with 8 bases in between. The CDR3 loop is CASSDYFDTEAFF. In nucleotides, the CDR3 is TGTGCCAGCAGTGATTACTTTGACACTGAAGCTTTCTTT.

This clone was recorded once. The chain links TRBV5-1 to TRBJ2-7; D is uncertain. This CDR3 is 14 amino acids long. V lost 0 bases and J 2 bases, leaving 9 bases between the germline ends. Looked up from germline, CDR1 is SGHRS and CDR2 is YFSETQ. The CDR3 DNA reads TGCGCCAGCAGCTTGGATGGGCGACCCTACGAGCAGTACTTC. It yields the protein CASSLDGRPYEQYF.

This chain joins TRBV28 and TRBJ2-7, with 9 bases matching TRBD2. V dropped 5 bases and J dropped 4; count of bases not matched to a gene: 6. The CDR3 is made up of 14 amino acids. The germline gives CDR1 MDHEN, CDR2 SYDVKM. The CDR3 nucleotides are TGTGCCAGCAGTCCGGCGGGGGGGCCTTACGAGCAGTACTTC. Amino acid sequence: CASSPAGGPYEQYF.

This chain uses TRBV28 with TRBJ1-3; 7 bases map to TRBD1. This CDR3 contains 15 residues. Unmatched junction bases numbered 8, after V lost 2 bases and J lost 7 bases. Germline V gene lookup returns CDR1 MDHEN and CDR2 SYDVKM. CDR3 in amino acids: CASSLRGQLGNTIYF. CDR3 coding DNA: TGTGCCAGCAGTTTAAGGGGACAGCTTGGGAACACCATATATTTT.

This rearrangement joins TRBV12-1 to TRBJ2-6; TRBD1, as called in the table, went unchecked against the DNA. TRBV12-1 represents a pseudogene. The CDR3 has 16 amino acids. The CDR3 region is CASSCGQASGANVLTF. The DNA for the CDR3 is TGTGCCAGCAGCTGTGGACAAGCCTCTGGGGCCAACGTCCTGACTTTC.

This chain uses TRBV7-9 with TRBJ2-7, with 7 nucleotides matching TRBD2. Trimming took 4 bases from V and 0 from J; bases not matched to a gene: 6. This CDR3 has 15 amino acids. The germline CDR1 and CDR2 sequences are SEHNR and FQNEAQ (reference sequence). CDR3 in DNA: TGTGCCAGCAGCTCAACTAGCGTTAGCTCCTACGAGCAGTACTTC. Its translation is CASSSTSVSSYEQYF.

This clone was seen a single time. This CDR3 reads CAIGEGRTEKLFF. The CDR3 bases are TGTGCCATCGGGGAGGGACGAACCGAAAAACTGTTTTTT. The chain recombines TRBV10-3 with TRBJ1-4, with D possibly being TRBD1 (5 bases). The CDR3 spans 13 residues. V gave up 8 bases and J gave up 8 bases, with 15 bases separating them. Per germline, CDR1 ENHRY and CDR2 SYGVKD.